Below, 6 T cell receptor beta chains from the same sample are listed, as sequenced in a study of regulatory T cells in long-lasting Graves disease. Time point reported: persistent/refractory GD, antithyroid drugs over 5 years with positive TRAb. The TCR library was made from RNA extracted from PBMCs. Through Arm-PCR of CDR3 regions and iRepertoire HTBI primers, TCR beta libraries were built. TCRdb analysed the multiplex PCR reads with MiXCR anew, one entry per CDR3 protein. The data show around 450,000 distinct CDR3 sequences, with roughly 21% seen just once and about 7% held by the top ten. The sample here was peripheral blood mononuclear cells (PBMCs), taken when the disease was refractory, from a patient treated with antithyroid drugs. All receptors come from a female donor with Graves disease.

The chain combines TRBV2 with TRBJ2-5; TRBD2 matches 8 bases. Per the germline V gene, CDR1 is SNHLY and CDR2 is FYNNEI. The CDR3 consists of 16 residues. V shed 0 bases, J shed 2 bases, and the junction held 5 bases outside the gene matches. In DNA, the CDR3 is TGTGCCAGCAGTGAAGCGCGAACTAGCGGTCAAGAGACCCAGTACTTC. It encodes CASSEARTSGQETQYF.

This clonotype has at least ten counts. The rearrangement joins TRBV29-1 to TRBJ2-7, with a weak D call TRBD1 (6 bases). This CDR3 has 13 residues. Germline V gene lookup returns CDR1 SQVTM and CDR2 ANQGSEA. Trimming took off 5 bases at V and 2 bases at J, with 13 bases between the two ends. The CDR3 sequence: CSVWAGATYEQYF. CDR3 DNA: TGCAGCGTTTGGGCAGGGGCAACCTACGAGCAGTACTTC.

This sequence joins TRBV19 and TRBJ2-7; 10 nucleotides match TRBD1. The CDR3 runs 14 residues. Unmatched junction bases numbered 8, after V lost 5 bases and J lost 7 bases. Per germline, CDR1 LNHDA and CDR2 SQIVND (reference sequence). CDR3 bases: TGTGCCAGTAGTCCCTTGGACAGGGGGAGGGAGCAGTACTTC. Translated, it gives CASSPLDRGREQYF. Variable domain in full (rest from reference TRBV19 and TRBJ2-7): DGGITQSPKYLFRKEGQNVTLSCEQNLNHDAMYWYRQDPGQGLRLIYYSQIVNDFQKGDIAEGYSVSREKKESFPLTVTSAQKNPTAFYLCASSPLDRGREQYFGPGTRLTVT.

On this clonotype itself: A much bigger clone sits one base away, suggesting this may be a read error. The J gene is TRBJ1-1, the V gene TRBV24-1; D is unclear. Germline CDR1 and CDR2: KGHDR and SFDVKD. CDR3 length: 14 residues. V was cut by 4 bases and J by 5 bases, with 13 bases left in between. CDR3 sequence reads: CATSDPRAGTEAFF. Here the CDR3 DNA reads TGTGCCACCAGTGACCCTAGGGCGGGGACTGAAGCTTTCTTT.

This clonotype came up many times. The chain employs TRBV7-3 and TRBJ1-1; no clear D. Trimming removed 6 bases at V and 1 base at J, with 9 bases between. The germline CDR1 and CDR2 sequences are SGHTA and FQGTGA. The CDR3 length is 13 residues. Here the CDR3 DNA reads TGTGCCAGCAGTTCGGGCCGGAACACTGAAGCTTTCTTT. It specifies CASSSGRNTEAFF.

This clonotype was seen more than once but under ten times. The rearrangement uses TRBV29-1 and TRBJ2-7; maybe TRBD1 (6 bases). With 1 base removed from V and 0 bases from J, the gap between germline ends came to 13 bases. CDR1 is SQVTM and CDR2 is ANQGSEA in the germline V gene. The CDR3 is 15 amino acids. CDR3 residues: CSVEAPGHNSYEQYF. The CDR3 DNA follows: TGCAGCGTTGAAGCGCCGGGACACAACTCCTACGAGCAGTACTTC.